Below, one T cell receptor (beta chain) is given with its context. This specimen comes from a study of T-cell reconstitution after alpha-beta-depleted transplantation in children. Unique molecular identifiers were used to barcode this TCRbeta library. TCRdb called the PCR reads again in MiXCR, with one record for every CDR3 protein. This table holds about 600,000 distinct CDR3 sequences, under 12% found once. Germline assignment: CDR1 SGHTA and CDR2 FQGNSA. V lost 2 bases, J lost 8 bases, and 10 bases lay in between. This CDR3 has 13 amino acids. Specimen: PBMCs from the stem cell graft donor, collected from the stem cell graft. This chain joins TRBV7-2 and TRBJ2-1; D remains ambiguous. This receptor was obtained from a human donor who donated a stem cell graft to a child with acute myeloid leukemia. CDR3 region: CASSLNWVDEQFF. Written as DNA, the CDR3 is TGTGCCAGCAGCTTAAACTGGGTAGATGAGCAGTTCTTC. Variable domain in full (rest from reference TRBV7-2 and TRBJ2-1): GAGVSQSPSNKVTEKGKDVELRCDPISGHTALYWYRQSLGQGLEFLIYFQGNSAPDKSGLPSDRFSAERTGGSVSTLTIQRTQQEDSAVYLCASSLNWVDEQFFGPGTRLTVL.